Shown below are 23 T cell receptor beta chains from a single sample sequenced in a study of blood T cell repertoires in COVID-19. Repertoires were generated with immunoSEQ multiplex PCR, while TCRdb's copy carries only in-frame clones and drops some. The sample consists of 130,000 to 150,000 clones, about 89% of them appearing once. Source material: PBMCs or T cells enriched from blood (not recorded which). The receptors derive from a man in his fifties or sixties who had recovered from COVID-19.

The rearrangement links TRBV28 to TRBJ1-5; D is uncertain. V was clipped by 6 bases and J by 0 bases, with 9 bases between them. CDR3 size: 14 residues. Germline V gives CDR1 MDHEN, CDR2 SYDVKM. The CDR3 DNA sequence: TGTGCCAGCAGCCGGACTGATAGCAATCAGCCCCAGCATTTT. The encoded protein is CASSRTDSNQPQHF.

The chain recombines TRBV28 with TRBJ1-3, with unresolved D. The CDR3 is made up of 13 amino acids. Germline lookup yields CDR1 MDHEN and CDR2 SYDVKM. V lost 3 bases and J 0 bases, leaving 3 bases between the germline ends. CDR3 sequence: CASSFGSGNTIYF. CDR3 DNA: TGTGCCAGCAGTTTCGGCTCTGGAAACACCATATATTTT.

The chain recombines TRBV2 with TRBJ2-7; 10 bases match TRBD1. CDR1 SNHLY and CDR2 FYNNEI come from the germline V gene. The CDR3 is 14 amino acids. Trimming cost V 8 bases and J 3 bases; bases outside gene matches: 7. CDR3 sequence (DNA): TGTGCCAGCGGAGAGGACAGGGGGTACTACGAGCAGTACTTC. It translates to CASGEDRGYYEQYF. Using reference TRBV2 and TRBJ2-7 for the parts outside the CDR3, the full variable domain is EPEVTQTPSHQVTQMGQEVILRCVPISNHLYFYWYRQILGQKVEFLVSFYNNEISEKSEIFDDQFSVERPDGSNFTLKIRSTKLEDSAMYFCASGEDRGYYEQYFGPGTRLTVT.

The V gene is TRBV9, the J gene TRBJ1-1; TRBD1 agrees at 7 bases. The CDR3 has 12 amino acids. CDR1 is SGDLS, CDR2 YYNGEE, per germline. The ends lost 3 bases at V and 9 bases at J; junction bases unmatched: 5. Written as DNA, the CDR3 is TGTGCCAGCAGCGGCCGGGACAGAAAAGCTTTCTTT. Translated, it gives CASSGRDRKAFF.

V and J are TRBV29-1 and TRBJ2-7, with 7 bases lining up with TRBD1. Per the germline V gene, CDR1 is SQVTM and CDR2 is ANQGSEA. The CDR3 is made up of 12 amino acids. The V gene end was trimmed by 5 bases and the J gene end by 4 bases; junction bases not matched to a gene: 5. CDR3: CSVKKGAYEQYF. Written as DNA, the CDR3 is TGCAGCGTTAAGAAGGGGGCGTACGAGCAGTACTTC.

The count of this clone is one. V gene TRBV5-1 combines with J gene TRBJ1-4; D not resolved. Germline loops: CDR1 SGHRS, CDR2 YFSETQ. CDR3 length: 13 residues. V lost 2 bases and J lost 7, with 9 bases in between. DNA for the CDR3: TGCGCCAGCAGCTTATCAGGATTTGAAAAACTGTTTTTT. Protein sequence: CASSLSGFEKLFF.

J is TRBJ2-7 and V is TRBV19, with 7 nucleotides matching TRBD1. The germline CDR1 and CDR2 sequences are LNHDA and SQIVND (reference sequence). The V segment lost 5 bases and the J segment 3 bases; nucleotides outside the gene matches: 10. The CDR3 sequence is 15 residues long. CDR3 in DNA: TGTGCCAGTAGTCCCCGGGACAGCCAAGTCTACGAGCAGTACTTC. Its translation is CASSPRDSQVYEQYF.

The chain employs TRBV10-1 and TRBJ2-5, with 10 bases fitting TRBD2. The V and J ends lost 0 bases and 2 bases, in that order; junction bases with no gene match: 3. Germline CDR1 reads WNHNN; CDR2 reads SYGVQD (reference sequence). This CDR3 contains 16 residues. CDR3 residues: CASSESVAGGQETQYF. DNA of the CDR3: TGCGCCAGCAGTGAGTCGGTAGCGGGAGGACAAGAGACCCAGTACTTC.

The chain is built from TRBV21-1 and TRBJ2-1; the tabulated D call, TRBD2, remains unverified against the DNA. TRBV21-1 counts as a pseudogene. There are 19 residues in the CDR3. CDR3 in DNA: TGTGCCAGGGCCCCTTCGAGGCTAGCGGGAAGGGCATCCTACAATGAGCAGTTCTTC. Encoded protein: CARAPSRLAGRASYNEQFF.

The chain employs TRBV6-5 and TRBJ2-1; no reliable D call. V shed 5 bases and J shed 4 bases, with 9 bases lying between them. This CDR3 region has 13 residues. Germline V gene data show CDR1 as MNHEY and CDR2 as SVGAGI. Written as DNA, the CDR3 is TGTGCCAGCAGTCTTGACTCGTACAATGAGCAGTTCTTC. Translation: CASSLDSYNEQFF.

The J gene is TRBJ1-5, the V gene TRBV5-6, with D unresolved. CDR3 size: 14 residues. V lost 1 base, J lost 4 bases, and 9 bases lay in between. Germline V gives CDR1 SGHDT, CDR2 YYEEEE. The CDR3 DNA reads TGTGCCAGCAGCTTGATACAGAAAAATCAGCCCCAGCATTTT. Translated: CASSLIQKNQPQHF.

This clone was seen more than once but under ten times. CDR3 region: CASSISPGPYGYTF. The CDR3 DNA reads as TGTGCCAGTAGTATCAGTCCAGGGCCCTATGGCTACACCTTC. The rearrangement uses TRBV19 and TRBJ1-2; weak D call: TRBD1 (5 bases). V was pared by 3 bases and J by 4 bases, with 12 bases between. This CDR3 region has 14 residues. Germline V gene data show CDR1 as LNHDA and CDR2 as SQIVND (reference sequence).

This chain joins TRBV2 and TRBJ1-4; perhaps TRBD1 as D (5 bases). The CDR3 covers 16 residues. CDR1 and CDR2 from the germline V gene are SNHLY and FYNNEI. The V end was cut by 1 base, the J end by 7 bases, with 16 bases between. CDR3 in amino acids: CASSEVGLLGGEKLFF. In DNA, the CDR3 is TGTGCCAGCAGTGAAGTGGGACTCCTCGGCGGTGAAAAACTGTTTTTT.

The chain is built from TRBV6-5 and TRBJ1-6; D uncertain. The germline V gene encodes CDR1 MNHEY and CDR2 SVGAGI. This CDR3 is built from 12 residues. The V gene lost 6 bases and the J gene lost 9 bases, with 9 bases spanning the gap. The CDR3 sequence is CASRLSGSPLHF. The CDR3 coding sequence is TGTGCCAGCAGGCTCTCGGGTTCACCCCTCCACTTT.

The chain couples TRBV30 to TRBJ2-7; possibly TRBD1 for D (6 bases). V lost 4 bases to trimming and J lost 7 bases, with 17 bases between them. The CDR3 totals 13 residues. Germline CDR1 reads GTSNPN; CDR2 reads SVGIG (reference sequence). CDR3 loop: CAWTRTATGEQYF. DNA of the CDR3: TGTGCCTGGACCCGGACAGCTACCGGGGAGCAGTACTTC.

This clone has more than one count but fewer than ten. V usage is TRBV6-5 and J usage is TRBJ2-1; perhaps TRBD2 as D (6 bases). V lost 0 bases and J lost 4, with 10 bases in between. This CDR3 has 15 residues. Germline CDR1 and CDR2: MNHEY and SVGAGI. The DNA of the CDR3 is TGTGCCAGCAGTTACTCGCGGGGCGGATACAATGAGCAGTTCTTC. This translates into CASSYSRGGYNEQFF.

The J gene is TRBJ1-3, the V gene TRBV19, with 7 positions matching TRBD1. Germline V lookup: CDR1 LNHDA, CDR2 SQIVND (reference sequence). The CDR3 is 14 amino acids. Germline trimming cut 11 bases from V and 0 bases from J; bases unmatched to any gene: 7. Written as DNA, the CDR3 is TGTGCCGCCTCCTCAGGGGGCTCTGGAAACACCATATATTTT. Its protein is CAASSGGSGNTIYF.

The V call is TRBV5-5, the J call TRBJ2-7; D call uncertain. The CDR3 runs 12 residues. The V and J ends lost 0 bases and 3 bases respectively, with 4 bases between them. Germline CDR1 is SGHKS and CDR2 is YYEKEE (reference sequence). The CDR3 sequence is CASSLVFYEQYF. CDR3 nucleotide sequence: TGTGCCAGCAGCTTGGTATTCTACGAGCAGTACTTC.

The chain carries TRBV2 and TRBJ2-1; 8 positions agree with TRBD2. Unmatched junction bases numbered 7, after V lost 8 bases and J lost 1 base. Germline values: CDR1 SNHLY, CDR2 FYNNEI. The CDR3 has 15 residues. The CDR3: CASGSSGSSYNEQFF. The DNA of the CDR3 is TGTGCCAGCGGTTCCAGCGGGAGTTCCTACAATGAGCAGTTCTTC.

The CDR3 here is CASSLVVVEAFF. In DNA, the CDR3 is TGTGCCAGCAGCTTGGTCGTAGTCGAAGCTTTCTTT. J is TRBJ1-1 and V is TRBV5-8; D is unclear. Germline V CDR1 and CDR2: SGHTS, YDEGEE. CDR3 length equals 12 residues. V was cut by 0 bases and J by 8 bases, with 8 bases left in between.

This sequence joins TRBV19 and TRBJ1-5; a weak D match, TRBD1 (6 bases). Trimming cost V 7 bases and J 0 bases, with 10 bases left between them. This CDR3 has 14 amino acids. The germline gives CDR1 LNHDA, CDR2 SQIVND (reference sequence). CDR3 DNA: TGTGCCAGTAATGGACAGTATAGCAATCAGCCCCAGCATTTT. Translating it yields CASNGQYSNQPQHF. Filled out from reference TRBV19 and TRBJ1-5, the complete variable domain reads DGGITQSPKYLFRKEGQNVTLSCEQNLNHDAMYWYRQDPGQGLRLIYYSQIVNDFQKGDIAEGYSVSREKKESFPLTVTSAQKNPTAFYLCASNGQYSNQPQHFGDGTRLSIL.

The chain employs TRBV3-1 (or the pseudogene TRBV3-2) and TRBJ2-1, with D possibly TRBD2 on 6 matching bases. CDR3 length: 18 residues. Germline V CDR1 and CDR2: LGHDT, YNNKEL (reference sequence). The germline V and J ends were trimmed by 3 bases and 0 bases, with 18 bases remaining between them. The CDR3 reads CASSQPGRDGSSYNEQFF. The CDR3 DNA follows: TGTGCCAGCAGCCAGCCCGGACGGGACGGGAGCTCCTACAATGAGCAGTTCTTC.

The chain uses TRBV18 and TRBJ1-1; the D gene is possibly TRBD1 (5 bases). The V gene's germline CDR1 is KGHSH and CDR2 LQKENI. The ends were cut back, 3 bases at V and 0 bases at J, with 11 bases in the middle. This CDR3 spans 15 amino acids. The CDR3 loop is CASSPSGGMNTEAFF. The CDR3 DNA follows: TGTGCCAGCTCACCCTCCGGGGGGATGAACACTGAAGCTTTCTTT.